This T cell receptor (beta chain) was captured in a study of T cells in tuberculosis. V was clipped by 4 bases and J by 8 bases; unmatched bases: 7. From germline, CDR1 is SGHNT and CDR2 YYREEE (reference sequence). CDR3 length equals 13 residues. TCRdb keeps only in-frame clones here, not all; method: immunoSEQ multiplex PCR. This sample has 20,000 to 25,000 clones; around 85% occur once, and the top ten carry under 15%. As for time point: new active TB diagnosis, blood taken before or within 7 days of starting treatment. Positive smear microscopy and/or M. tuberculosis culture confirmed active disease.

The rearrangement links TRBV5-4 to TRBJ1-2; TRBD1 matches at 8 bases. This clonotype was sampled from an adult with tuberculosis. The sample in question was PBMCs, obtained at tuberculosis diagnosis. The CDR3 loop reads CASSLTGVEGYTF. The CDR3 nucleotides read TGTGCCAGCAGCCTGACAGGGGTTGAAGGCTACACCTTC.